This T cell receptor (beta chain) comes out of a study of blood T cell repertoires in COVID-19. The CDR3 is 14 amino acids. With 6 bases clipped from V and 4 bases from J, the junction kept 2 bases outside the gene matches. The V gene's germline CDR1 is SQVTM and CDR2 ANQGSEA. Sequenced by immunoSEQ multiplex PCR; TCRdb stores in-frame clones only, minus some. The sample lists roughly 86,000 clones, 80% to 85% occurring once. The gene calls are TRBV29-1 and TRBJ2-1; 14 bases fit TRBD2. Sequencing input: peripheral blood. The clonotype was recovered from a man aged 55 to 70 with acute or convalescent COVID-19. The CDR3 reads CSVRLAGGYNEQFF. The CDR3 nucleotides read TGCAGCGTGCGACTAGCGGGGGGGTACAATGAGCAGTTCTTC.